Below are 27 T cell receptor beta chains sequenced from a single sample in a study of T-cell memory formation after mild COVID-19. One entry per CDR3 protein results from TCRdb running MiXCR on the 5' RACE reads. This table holds 150,000 to 200,000 distinct CDR3 sequences, around 20% found once. Sequenced input: PBMCs or a T cell subset sorted from them (not recorded which). These TCRs come from a man between 18 and 35 years old who had mild COVID-19 (a few samples of this study predate the infection). Cell type and time point are not known.

The genes are TRBV7-9 and TRBJ2-2; D not resolved. The CDR3 is 16 amino acids. With 5 bases removed from V and 0 bases from J, the gap between germline ends came to 13 bases. The V gene's germline CDR1 is SEHNR and CDR2 FQNEAQ (reference sequence). CDR3 sequence: CASSLSGLSNTGELFF. In nucleotides, the CDR3 is TGTGCCAGCAGCCTCTCGGGCCTTTCGAACACCGGGGAGCTGTTTTTT.

This chain links TRBV7-8 with TRBJ1-5, with 10 bases lining up with TRBD1. J was trimmed by 5 bases and V by 9 bases; bases with no gene match: 10. Looked up from germline, CDR1 is SGHVS and CDR2 is FQNEAQ. The CDR3 spans 15 residues. CDR3: CASSRRQGADQPQHF. In DNA form, the CDR3 reads TGTGCCAGTAGCCGAAGACAGGGGGCTGATCAGCCCCAGCATTTT.

The chain combines TRBV9 with TRBJ2-7; TRBD1 agrees at 10 bases. The J segment lost 5 bases and the V segment lost 5 bases, leaving 4 bases of the junction unmatched. The CDR3 covers 13 residues. Germline CDR1 reads SGDLS; CDR2 reads YYNGEE. The DNA of the CDR3 is TGTGCCAGCAGACAGACAGGGGGCGACGAGCAGTACGTC. Translated: CASRQTGGDEQYV.

This clonotype came up many times. V is TRBV7-2 and J is TRBJ2-3; TRBD2 aligns across 13 bases. V was pared by 7 bases and J by 2 bases, with 3 bases of the junction left unmatched. The germline V gene has CDR1 SGHTA and CDR2 FQGNSA. This CDR3 is 15 amino acids long. The CDR3 DNA sequence: TGTGCCAGCACTACTAGCGGGGGGGTCACAGATACGCAGTATTTT. Amino acids: CASTTSGGVTDTQYF.

This chain links TRBV5-1 with TRBJ2-5, with 11 bases matching TRBD1. The J segment lost 5 bases and the V segment lost 7 bases, leaving 7 bases of the junction unmatched. Germline V lookup: CDR1 SGHRS, CDR2 YFSETQ. This CDR3 spans 14 amino acids. CDR3 region: CASVGQGGSETQYF. The CDR3 coding sequence is TGCGCCAGCGTGGGACAGGGGGGGTCGGAGACCCAGTACTTC.

The chain has TRBV3-1 and TRBJ1-2; unclear D gene. Trimming removed 5 bases at V and 6 bases at J, with 13 bases between. The germline V gene has CDR1 LGHDT and CDR2 YNNKEL (reference sequence). The CDR3 has 13 residues. The CDR3 sequence is CASSTLAQDGYTF. Here the CDR3 DNA reads TGTGCCAGCAGCACGCTGGCGCAGGATGGCTACACCTTC.

This clonotype was seen a handful of times. This rearrangement joins TRBV7-2 to TRBJ1-1; 8 nucleotides line up with TRBD1. This CDR3 has 13 amino acids. The trim removed 8 bases at V and 5 bases at J, leaving 7 bases unmatched. Germline assignment: CDR1 SGHTA and CDR2 FQGNSA. This CDR3 is CASGSRGQTEAFF. In nucleotides, the CDR3 is TGTGCCAGCGGGAGCAGGGGGCAAACTGAAGCTTTCTTT.

This chain connects TRBV4-2 to TRBJ1-3; D gene ambiguous. V was pared by 0 bases and J by 7 bases, with 13 bases between. Germline V lookup: CDR1 LGHNA, CDR2 YNFKEQ. CDR3 length equals 15 residues. The CDR3 is CASSQEPSVGNTIYF. The CDR3 region has the DNA TGTGCCAGCAGCCAAGAACCTTCAGTTGGGAACACCATATATTTT.

This clonotype was observed a few times. V and J are TRBV10-3 and TRBJ2-5; possibly TRBD1 or TRBD2 for D (6 bases each). The CDR3 is 12 amino acids. Per the germline V gene, CDR1 is ENHRY and CDR2 is SYGVKD. V lost 11 bases and J 5 bases, leaving 15 bases between the germline ends. CDR3 amino acids: CAARGGRETQYF. The CDR3 DNA reads as TGTGCCGCCAGGGGAGGCCGGGAGACCCAGTACTTC.

V is TRBV6-5 and J is TRBJ2-3, with 8 bases lining up with TRBD2. The germline gives CDR1 MNHEY, CDR2 SVGAGI. J lost 0 bases, V lost 0 bases, and 5 bases had no gene match. This CDR3 contains 17 residues. The CDR3 sequence: CASSYSRRGGSTDTQYF. The CDR3 nucleotides are TGTGCCAGCAGTTACTCGCGCCGGGGGGGGAGCACAGATACGCAGTATTTT.

Only a few counts were recorded for this clonotype. The chain uses TRBV7-8 and TRBJ1-1; 7 bases match TRBD1. Germline CDR1 is SGHVS and CDR2 is FQNEAQ. CDR3 size: 12 residues. The junction had 6 bases not matched to a gene; V was cut back by 3 bases and J by 11 bases. The CDR3 nucleotides read TGTGCCAGCAGCTTGGGAGGACAGGAGGCTTTCTTT. It specifies CASSLGGQEAFF. Combining the CDR3 with reference TRBV7-8 and TRBJ1-1 gives the whole variable domain GAGVSQSPRYKVAKRGQDVALRCDPISGHVSLFWYQQALGQGPEFLTYFQNEAQLDKSGLPSDRFFAERPEGSVSTLKIQRTQQEDSAVYLCASSLGGQEAFFGQGTRLTVV.

In this sample, this clonotype turned up a few times. The V and J genes are TRBV25-1 and TRBJ2-1; 8 nucleotides align to TRBD2. V gave up 7 bases and J gave up 3 bases; unmatched junction bases: 5. This CDR3 is built from 14 residues. CDR1 is MGHDK and CDR2 is SYGVNS in the germline V gene. Here the CDR3 reads CASTFSGNYNEQFF. CDR3 sequence (DNA): TGTGCCAGCACCTTTAGCGGGAACTACAATGAGCAGTTCTTC.

This clonotype showed up just a few times. This chain uses TRBV6-5 with TRBJ2-7; D possibly uses TRBD1 or TRBD2 (5 bases each). Germline V lookup: CDR1 MNHEY, CDR2 SVGAGI. Trimming stripped 6 bases from V and 3 bases from J, with 9 bases between. This CDR3 comprises 12 residues. The CDR3 is CASSRDGYEQYF. CDR3 coding DNA: TGTGCCAGCAGCCGGGACGGCTACGAGCAGTACTTC.

The genes are TRBV5-1 and TRBJ2-7; D gene unclear. The CDR3 extends over 13 amino acids. Germline V gene data show CDR1 as SGHRS and CDR2 as YFSETQ. V dropped 6 bases and J dropped 0 bases, with 10 bases sitting between them. This CDR3 reads CASTPPGSYEQYF. CDR3 bases: TGCGCCAGCACCCCCCCCGGCTCCTACGAGCAGTACTTC. The full variable domain, completed using reference TRBV5-1 and TRBJ2-7, is KAGVTQTPRYLIKTRGQQVTLSCSPISGHRSVSWYQQTPGQGLQFLFEYFSETQRNKGNFPGRFSGRQFSNSRSEMNVSTLELGDSALYLCASTPPGSYEQYFGPGTRLTVT.

CDR3 residues: CASSQGPSNTGELFF. CDR3 DNA sequence: TGCGCCAGCAGCCAAGGACCATCGAACACCGGGGAGCTGTTTTTT. The chain links TRBV4-3 to TRBJ2-2; D gene uncertain. V lost 1 base, J lost 0 bases, and 6 bases lay in between. Germline CDR1 reads LGHNA; CDR2 reads YSLEER. The CDR3 spans 15 residues.

V and J are TRBV7-2 and TRBJ2-4; 7 positions match TRBD1. J lost 5 bases, V lost 1 base, and 5 bases had no gene match. Germline CDR1 and CDR2: SGHTA and FQGNSA. CDR3 size: 15 residues. The CDR3 DNA reads as TGTGCCAGCAGCTTAGGAGGGGGCCTCCAAAACATTCAGTACTTC. Protein: CASSLGGGLQNIQYF.

In this sample, this clonotype turned up a few times. The V call is TRBV20-1, the J call TRBJ2-4; D is ambiguous. The CDR3 is 14 amino acids. Per germline, CDR1 DFQATT and CDR2 SNEGSKA (reference sequence). V gave up 0 bases and J gave up 0 bases, with 6 bases separating them. Here the CDR3 DNA reads TGCAGTGCTAGAGATGCGTTAGCCAAAAACATTCAGTACTTC. Encoded protein: CSARDALAKNIQYF.

The chain employs TRBV7-2 and TRBJ2-7; 10 nucleotides match TRBD2. CDR3 length: 14 residues. The germline V gene has CDR1 SGHTA and CDR2 FQGNSA. V gave up 5 bases and J gave up 2 bases; unmatched junction bases: 3. DNA of the CDR3: TGTGCCAGCAGCCGGACTAGCGGTCCCTACGAGCAGTACTTC. It translates to CASSRTSGPYEQYF.

The rearrangement uses TRBV7-2 and TRBJ2-3; the match to TRBD2 covers 8 bases. Germline values: CDR1 SGHTA, CDR2 FQGNSA. With V trimmed by 5 bases and J by 5 bases, 9 bases remained unmatched. This CDR3 is 15 amino acids long. CDR3 DNA: TGTGCCAGCAGCATTAGCGGGGTGGATAAAGATACGCAGTATTTT. Amino acid sequence: CASSISGVDKDTQYF.

The genes are TRBV4-2 and TRBJ2-5; D may be TRBD2 (5 bases). CDR3 length equals 15 residues. CDR1 LGHNA and CDR2 YNFKEQ come from the germline V gene. V shed 1 base and J shed 4 bases, with 13 bases lying between them. This CDR3 reads CASSQGGLEAETQYF. The CDR3 DNA reads TGTGCCAGCAGCCAAGGTGGGTTGGAGGCAGAGACCCAGTACTTC.

A few counts support this clonotype. The chain joins TRBV5-4 to TRBJ2-7; D not certain. The CDR3 extends over 14 amino acids. CDR1 and CDR2 from the germline V gene are SGHNT and YYREEE (reference sequence). The V and J ends lost 4 bases and 6 bases respectively, with 17 bases between them. The CDR3 is CASSRDGPPSEQYF. In nucleotides, the CDR3 is TGTGCCAGCAGCCGTGATGGACCCCCCTCCGAGCAGTACTTC.

This clonotype came up a few times. The gene calls are TRBV20-1 and TRBJ1-1; D remains ambiguous. This CDR3 region has 11 residues. Germline loops: CDR1 DFQATT, CDR2 SNEGSKA (reference sequence). Trimming cost V 5 bases and J 3 bases, with 7 bases left between them. The CDR3 is CSARVYTEAFF. Written as DNA, the CDR3 is TGCAGTGCTCGTGTGTACACTGAAGCTTTCTTT.

This clonotype was recorded a few times. The rearrangement links TRBV7-2 to TRBJ2-4; 8 nucleotides agree with TRBD1. CDR1 and CDR2 (germline): SGHTA, FQGNSA. J lost 10 bases, V lost 5 bases, and 7 bases had no gene match. The length of the CDR3 is 13 residues. The CDR3, as DNA: TGTGCCAGCAGCCACGGACAGGGAAAGATTCAGTACTTC. Protein product: CASSHGQGKIQYF.

There are a few counts of this clonotype. The rearrangement uses TRBV9 and TRBJ1-6; the match to TRBD1 covers 8 bases. Germline loops: CDR1 SGDLS, CDR2 YYNGEE. With V trimmed by 3 bases and J by 10 bases, 6 bases remained unmatched. There are 14 residues in the CDR3. The CDR3 region has the DNA TGTGCCAGCAGCGGGACAGGGATTGGCTCACCCCTCCACTTT. Translated, it gives CASSGTGIGSPLHF.

This clonotype was counted a few times. The chain employs TRBV9 and TRBJ1-5, with a possible D match to TRBD1 (5 bases). The CDR3 is 13 residues long. The ends were cut back, 3 bases at V and 4 bases at J, with 8 bases in the middle. The V gene's germline CDR1 is SGDLS and CDR2 YYNGEE. The CDR3 here is CASSADRNQPQHF. The CDR3 DNA is TGTGCCAGCAGCGCCGACAGAAATCAGCCCCAGCATTTT.

A few counts support this clonotype. V and J are TRBV2 and TRBJ2-7; D tentatively reads TRBD1 or TRBD2 (5 bases each). The germline V and J ends were trimmed by 10 bases and 3 bases, with 19 bases remaining between them. This CDR3 region has 14 residues. Looked up from germline, CDR1 is SNHLY and CDR2 is FYNNEI. CDR3 residues: CATLPGAGFYEQYF. The CDR3 nucleotides are TGTGCCACTCTCCCCGGGGCAGGATTCTACGAGCAGTACTTC.

This chain joins TRBV3-1 and TRBJ1-2, with TRBD1 matching 7 bases. The CDR3 sequence is 14 residues long. V gave up 3 bases and J gave up 4 bases; unmatched junction bases: 5. CDR1 LGHDT and CDR2 YNNKEL come from the germline V gene (reference sequence). CDR3: CASSQYRGSYGYTF. CDR3 sequence (DNA): TGTGCCAGCAGCCAGTACAGGGGTTCCTATGGCTACACCTTC.